A single sample is the source of the 30 T cell receptor beta chains below, sequenced in a study of blood T cell repertoires in COVID-19. The assay was immunoSEQ multiplex PCR, and TCRdb's table has in-frame clones only and misses some. The sample yields some 250,000 clones, about four fifths seen once. The sequencing sample was made of peripheral blood. These receptors were collected from a man aged 30 to 39 who had recovered from COVID-19.

This chain connects TRBV7-9 to TRBJ2-1; D remains ambiguous. Per germline, CDR1 SEHNR and CDR2 FQNEAQ (reference sequence). Between the trimmed V and J ends, which lost 1 base and 1 base, there was a span of 8 bases. The CDR3 is 15 residues long. The DNA of the CDR3 is TGTGCCAGCAGCTTAGACAGAGTATCCTACAATGAGCAGTTCTTC. Protein: CASSLDRVSYNEQFF.

The gene calls are TRBV10-3 and TRBJ2-3, with 8 bases matching TRBD2. The germline CDR1 and CDR2 sequences are ENHRY and SYGVKD. V was pared by 0 bases and J by 2 bases, with 10 bases of the junction left unmatched. CDR3 length: 18 residues. CDR3 sequence (DNA): TGTGCCATCAGTGAGTCGCGGGTAGCGGGGACTCCCACAGATACGCAGTATTTT. It codes for CAISESRVAGTPTDTQYF.

This clone was found a few times. V usage is TRBV6-4 and J usage is TRBJ2-2; weak D call: TRBD1 (5 bases). Trimming pared 2 bases from V and 7 bases from J, leaving 8 bases between. The CDR3 consists of 13 residues. Germline CDR1 is MRHNA and CDR2 is SNTAGT. The CDR3 region has the DNA TGTGCCAGCAGTGACAGGGGCAACGGGGAGCTGTTTTTT. It yields the protein CASSDRGNGELFF.

V gene TRBV3-1 (or the pseudogene TRBV3-2) combines with J gene TRBJ2-3; D perhaps matches TRBD2 (6 bases). CDR1 and CDR2 from the germline V gene are LGHDT and YNNKEL (reference sequence). Deletions cut 3 bases from V and 0 bases from J, with 16 bases between. The CDR3 is made up of 17 amino acids. The CDR3: CASSQSPAGTSTDTQYF. CDR3 DNA: TGTGCCAGCAGCCAGTCCCCAGCGGGTACTAGCACAGATACGCAGTATTTT.

The chain combines TRBV2 with TRBJ1-5, with a possible D match to TRBD1 (5 bases). Germline-derived CDR1 and CDR2 are SNHLY and FYNNEI. CDR3 size: 14 residues. V dropped 7 bases and J dropped 2 bases, with 12 bases sitting between them. Written as DNA, the CDR3 is TGTGCCAGCAAGTACGGAGGGGGCAATCAGCCCCAGCATTTT. Protein sequence: CASKYGGGNQPQHF.

This clone was found once. This chain joins TRBV5-1 and TRBJ1-2, with a weak D call TRBD1 (6 bases). The V gene's germline CDR1 is SGHRS and CDR2 YFSETQ. The CDR3 is 17 amino acids. V dropped 0 bases and J dropped 1 base, with 16 bases sitting between them. Here the CDR3 DNA reads TGCGCCAGCAGCTTGGTGGGGGGGCCATCTGATAACTATGGCTACACCTTC. It is translated as CASSLVGGPSDNYGYTF.

This chain joins TRBV10-3 and TRBJ2-4; TRBD1 is a possible D gene (6 bases). The CDR3 has 20 residues. The germline gives CDR1 ENHRY, CDR2 SYGVKD. The V and J ends lost 8 bases and 0 bases respectively, with 29 bases between them. This CDR3 is CAIPQKQGIIVSPAKNIQYF. In nucleotides, the CDR3 is TGTGCCATCCCCCAAAAACAGGGTATTATCGTGAGTCCAGCCAAAAACATTCAGTACTTC.

The V and J genes are TRBV18 and TRBJ1-3; tentative D call: TRBD1 (5 bases). The CDR3 sequence is 15 residues long. CDR1 and CDR2 from the germline V gene are KGHSH and LQKENI. The V and J ends lost 4 bases and 2 bases respectively, with 12 bases between them. The CDR3 coding sequence is TGTGCCAGCTCACTGTCCACAGGCGCTGGAAACACCATATATTTT. Amino acid sequence: CASSLSTGAGNTIYF.

This clone showed up just a few times. The chain links TRBV4-1 to TRBJ1-6; unclear D gene. The CDR3 covers 16 residues. Trimming shortened V by 1 base and J by 10 bases, and 17 bases separated the two germline ends. Germline lookup yields CDR1 MGHRA and CDR2 YSYEKL. CDR3 nucleotides: TGCGCCAGCAGCCAAGGGGGTTTCGATCGGAGGTCACCCCTCCACTTT. Translated: CASSQGGFDRRSPLHF.

J is TRBJ1-2 and V is TRBV6-5; TRBD1 matches 11 bases. Germline V gene sequence: CDR1 MNHEY, CDR2 SVGAGI. With V trimmed by 8 bases and J by 4 bases, 6 bases remained unmatched. There are 14 residues in the CDR3. The CDR3 coding sequence is TGTGCCAGCCACGCGGGACAGGGGGTCTATGGCTACACCTTC. Encoded protein: CASHAGQGVYGYTF.

V gene TRBV19 combines with J gene TRBJ1-6; tentatively, D is TRBD1 (6 bases). Per the germline V gene, CDR1 is LNHDA and CDR2 is SQIVND (reference sequence). The CDR3 loop spans 16 amino acids. V was cut by 3 bases and J by 0 bases, with 9 bases left in between. CDR3 amino acids: CASSISGHSYNSPLHF. CDR3 coding DNA: TGTGCCAGTAGTATCTCGGGACACTCCTATAATTCACCCCTCCACTTT.

This clone was counted a single time. V and J are TRBV7-8 and TRBJ1-1, with TRBD1 matching over 7 bases. This CDR3 spans 14 amino acids. Germline V gives CDR1 SGHVS, CDR2 FQNEAQ. V shed 6 bases and J 3 bases; nucleotides not matched to a gene: 7. DNA of the CDR3: TGTGCCAGCAGGCCACCCGGGACAGACACTGAAGCTTTCTTT. Translating it yields CASRPPGTDTEAFF.

This chain uses TRBV10-3 with TRBJ1-2; 9 nucleotides align to TRBD1. The junction had 6 bases not matched to a gene; V was cut back by 6 bases and J by 7 bases. This CDR3 contains 13 residues. CDR1 and CDR2 from the germline V gene are ENHRY and SYGVKD. In nucleotides, the CDR3 is TGTGCCATCAGGGTACAGGGGGCGGGTGGCTACACCTTC. It specifies CAIRVQGAGGYTF.

The gene calls are TRBV9 and TRBJ2-2; 7 nucleotides agree with TRBD1. Unmatched junction bases numbered 5, after V lost 0 bases and J lost 6 bases. CDR3 size: 15 residues. Germline V gene sequence: CDR1 SGDLS, CDR2 YYNGEE. CDR3 protein: CASSVEGALAGELFF. In DNA, the CDR3 is TGTGCCAGCAGCGTAGAGGGGGCTCTCGCCGGGGAGCTGTTTTTT.

About this clone: Other DNA sequences within the sample encode an identical CDR3. This rearrangement joins TRBV18 to TRBJ1-1, with a tentative D call TRBD1 (6 bases). Germline-derived CDR1 and CDR2 are KGHSH and LQKENI. This CDR3 is built from 14 residues. V was cut by 3 bases and J by 1 base, with 9 bases left in between. In DNA, the CDR3 is TGTGCCAGCTCACCCAACAGGGAGAACACTGAAGCTTTCTTT. Translation gives CASSPNRENTEAFF.

This sequence joins TRBV18 and TRBJ2-5; 7 bases align to TRBD2. The CDR3 spans 15 residues. V lost 5 bases and J lost 5; bases outside the gene matches: 11. The germline CDR1 and CDR2 sequences are KGHSH and LQKENI. The CDR3: CASSSDGGSRETQYF. The CDR3 DNA reads TGTGCCAGCTCAAGTGACGGGGGGAGCCGGGAGACCCAGTACTTC.

The gene calls are TRBV7-9 and TRBJ2-2; 12 nucleotides match TRBD2. The length of the CDR3 is 16 residues. The ends lost 4 bases at V and 4 bases at J; junction bases unmatched: 4. Germline V gene sequence: CDR1 SEHNR, CDR2 FQNEAQ (reference sequence). The CDR3 DNA reads TGTGCCAGCAGCTCACCACTAGCGGGGGGCACCGGGGAGCTGTTTTTT. Translation gives CASSSPLAGGTGELFF. Full variable domain (outside the CDR3, taken from reference TRBV7-9 and TRBJ2-2): DTGVSQNPRHKITKRGQNVTFRCDPISEHNRLYWYRQTLGQGPEFLTYFQNEAQLEKSRLLSDRFSAERPKGSFSTLEIQRTEQGDSAMYLCASSSPLAGGTGELFFGEGSRLTVL.

This sequence joins TRBV27 and TRBJ1-3; 10 bases are shared with TRBD1. The CDR3 contains 14 residues. V was clipped by 3 bases and J by 8 bases; unmatched bases: 4. Germline CDR1 MNHEY, CDR2 SMNVEV (reference sequence). CDR3 sequence: CASSLRTGGHTIYF. The DNA for the CDR3 is TGTGCCAGCAGTTTGAGGACAGGGGGACACACCATATATTTT.

This clone was seen more than once but under ten times. The chain employs TRBV7-9 and TRBJ1-2; D remains ambiguous. Per germline, CDR1 SEHNR and CDR2 FQNEAQ (reference sequence). The V and J ends lost 5 bases and 8 bases respectively, with 27 bases between them. The CDR3 contains 17 residues. Here the CDR3 DNA reads TGTGCCAGCAGCCCCCTGATGTCGGTTTTCGGGTTAGACGGCTACACCTTC. Its translation is CASSPLMSVFGLDGYTF.

The table lists this clone with a few counts. CDR3: CASTPDRISNQPQHF. The CDR3 DNA sequence: TGTGCCAGCACCCCGGACAGAATTAGCAATCAGCCCCAGCATTTT. This chain links TRBV2 with TRBJ1-5; D is possibly TRBD1 (6 bases). The germline V gene encodes CDR1 SNHLY and CDR2 FYNNEI. Trimming removed 7 bases at V and 0 bases at J, with 13 bases between. The CDR3 totals 15 residues.

V gene TRBV28 combines with J gene TRBJ1-2; 7 nucleotides match TRBD1. The CDR3 has 16 residues. Trimming at V came to 8 bases and at J to 2 bases, leaving 14 bases not matched to a gene. From germline, CDR1 is MDHEN and CDR2 SYDVKM. The chain's CDR3 is CASYRQGPNLNYGYTF. The CDR3 DNA sequence: TGTGCCAGCTATAGACAGGGCCCAAATCTCAACTATGGCTACACCTTC.

The V and J genes are TRBV15 and TRBJ2-7, with 8 bases fitting TRBD1. Germline loops: CDR1 LNHNV, CDR2 YYDKDF (reference sequence). The CDR3 consists of 15 residues. Germline trimming cut 3 bases from V and 5 bases from J; bases unmatched to any gene: 9. CDR3: CATSRKDRAVHEQYF. The CDR3 DNA is TGTGCCACCAGCAGGAAGGACAGGGCGGTCCACGAGCAGTACTTC.

The chain couples TRBV21-1 to TRBJ2-1; TRBD2 reflects the table's D call only, with no check against the DNA. TRBV21-1 represents a pseudogene. The CDR3 has 14 amino acids. The CDR3 spells CASPGTRIYNEQFF. The CDR3 DNA reads TGTGCCAGCCCCGGGACTAGAATCTACAATGAGCAGTTCTTC.

The DNA for the CDR3 is TGTGCCAGCAGCCAGACTAGCGGGGTCCCTTATGAGGCCCAGTACTTC. Its protein is CASSQTSGVPYEAQYF. The chain joins TRBV3-1 (or the pseudogene TRBV3-2) to TRBJ2-5; the match to TRBD2 covers 11 bases. This CDR3 comprises 16 residues. J gave up 9 bases and V 3 bases, and 12 bases lay outside the gene matches. Germline V CDR1 and CDR2: LGHDT, YNNKEL (reference sequence).

This clone came up once. CDR3 residues: CSASLADTTDTQYF. In DNA form, the CDR3 reads TGCAGTGCTAGTTTGGCGGATACTACAGATACGCAGTATTTT. This chain connects TRBV20-1 to TRBJ2-3; D ambiguous. The germline V gene has CDR1 DFQATT and CDR2 SNEGSKA (reference sequence). The germline V and J ends were trimmed by 3 bases and 3 bases, with 13 bases remaining between them. The CDR3 has 14 amino acids.

The rearrangement uses TRBV7-2 and TRBJ2-1; D unclear. Looked up from germline, CDR1 is SGHTA and CDR2 is FQGNSA. V dropped 4 bases and J dropped 10 bases, with 8 bases sitting between them. The length of the CDR3 is 11 residues. Here the CDR3 DNA reads TGTGCCAGCAGCTCCTTGGCCGAGCAGTTCTTC. Translated, it gives CASSSLAEQFF.

J is TRBJ2-7 and V is TRBV6-6; 10 bases map to TRBD1. This CDR3 has 15 residues. Germline lookup yields CDR1 MNHNY and CDR2 SVGAGI (reference sequence). With V trimmed by 1 base and J by 1 base, 1 base remained unmatched. The CDR3 here is CASSYLGQGSYEQYV. The CDR3 nucleotides are TGTGCCAGCAGTTACTTGGGACAGGGGTCCTACGAGCAGTACGTC.

With regard to this clone: The same CDR3 arises from other DNA sequences in this sample as well. This rearrangement joins TRBV7-9 to TRBJ1-2; D ambiguous. V was clipped by 5 bases and J by 2 bases, with 9 bases between them. The length of the CDR3 is 13 residues. Germline V gives CDR1 SEHNR, CDR2 FQNEAQ (reference sequence). The CDR3 loop is CASSLRGNYGYTF. CDR3 nucleotides: TGTGCCAGCAGCCTTCGGGGAAACTATGGCTACACCTTC.

This clone was seen only once. This chain uses TRBV6-1 with TRBJ2-3, with D possibly TRBD1 on 6 matching bases. V was pared by 3 bases and J by 4 bases, with 14 bases between. This CDR3 is 15 amino acids long. Per germline, CDR1 MNHNS and CDR2 SASEGT. CDR3 amino acids: CASSEADRPSDTQYF. As DNA, the CDR3 is TGTGCCAGCAGTGAGGCCGACAGGCCATCAGATACGCAGTATTTT.

The rearrangement joins TRBV3-1 (or the pseudogene TRBV3-2) to TRBJ1-6, with 7 bases identical to TRBD1. Germline assignment: CDR1 LGHDT and CDR2 YNNKEL (reference sequence). CDR3 size: 15 residues. The V and J ends lost 4 bases and 9 bases, in that order; junction bases with no gene match: 9. The CDR3 reads CASSPRTGKGSPLHF. For the CDR3, the DNA is TGTGCCAGCAGCCCTCGGACAGGCAAAGGTTCACCCCTCCACTTT.